The rows below give T cell receptor beta chains drawn from one sample of a study of neurological immune-mediated disorders. TCRdb itself ran the 5' RACE reads through MiXCR, one entry per CDR3 protein. The sample contains around 64,000 distinct CDR3 sequences, 3% to 4% of which appear only once. Sample: PBMCs. Receptor source: a woman in her 50s with multiple sclerosis. CDR3s include the opening cysteine and the closing phenylalanine or tryptophan. The D gene is left open where the match is weak. Only some rows state a clone size, as once, few, many or a class for expanded clones.

NA | TRBJ2-1 | few | TRBV28 | CASNSQVGHRIYNEQFF | TGTGCCAGCAACTCCCAAGTCGGACATAGAATTTACAATGAGCAGTTCTTC
NA | TRBJ2-3 | many | TRBV6-2/TRBV6-3 | CASSYGREADTQYF | TGTGCCAGCAGTTACGGGCGGGAAGCAGATACGCAGTATTTT
NA | TRBJ2-1 | many | TRBV28 | CASTQAGRYNEQFF | TGTGCCAGCACTCAAGCGGGTCGGTACAATGAGCAGTTCTTC
TRBD2 | TRBJ2-5 | many | TRBV5-1 | CASSHGGGVQETQYF | TGCGCCAGCAGCCACGGGGGAGGGGTCCAAGAGACCCAGTACTTC
NA | TRBJ2-3 | many | TRBV7-2 | CASSLSTDTQYF | TGTGCCAGCAGCCTAAGCACAGATACGCAGTATTTT
NA | TRBJ2-7 | many | TRBV20-1 | CSPSGGAYEQYF | TGCAGTCCGTCAGGCGGGGCCTACGAGCAGTACTTC
NA | TRBJ2-7 | many | TRBV7-2 | CASSLASGPRTTRPYEQYF | TGTGCCAGCAGCTTAGCGTCGGGACCCCGGACCACTCGTCCCTACGAGCAGTACTTC
NA | TRBJ2-1 | many | TRBV6-2/TRBV6-3 | CASSSGGRSYNEQFF | TGTGCCAGCAGTTCGGGGGGCCGCTCCTACAATGAGCAGTTCTTC
NA | TRBJ1-5 | many | TRBV24-1 | CATSDPTGDSNQPQHF | TGTGCCACCAGTGACCCGACAGGAGATAGCAATCAGCCCCAGCATTTT
NA | TRBJ2-3 | many | TRBV5-1 | CASSLDDSGNTQYF | TGCGCCAGCAGCTTGGATGACTCCGGAAATACGCAGTATTTT
NA | TRBJ1-6 | many | TRBV20-1 | CSAMGTSPLHF | TGCAGTGCTATGGGGACTTCACCCCTCCACTTT
NA | TRBJ2-7 | many | TRBV20-1 | CSARDRDKSYEQYF | TGCAGTGCTAGGGACCGGGACAAGTCGTACGAGCAGTACTTC
TRBD2 | TRBJ2-5 | many | TRBV6-2/TRBV6-3 | CASSRAGTSGTQTQYF | TGTGCCAGCAGTCGAGCCGGGACTAGCGGCACCCAGACCCAGTACTTC
NA | TRBJ2-1 | many | TRBV20-1 | CSVHGRHTRYNEQFF | TGCAGTGTTCACGGGAGACATACTAGGTACAATGAGCAGTTCTTC
NA | TRBJ2-1 | NA | TRBV12-3/TRBV12-4 | CASTHFTRSYNEQFF | TGTGCCAGCACCCACTTTACTCGCTCCTACAATGAGCAGTTCTTC
TRBD2 | TRBJ2-5 | many | TRBV20-1 | CSEFGAGEETQYF | TGCAGTGAGTTCGGAGCGGGAGAAGAGACCCAGTACTTC
NA | TRBJ2-3 | many | TRBV7-6 | CASSPPYSRRTDTQYF | TGTGCCAGCAGCCCACCATACAGCCGCCGCACAGATACGCAGTATTTT
TRBD2 | TRBJ2-5 | many | TRBV7-2 | CASSLAAGDSFEYF | TGTGCCAGCAGCTTAGCCGCGGGGGACTCCTTCGAGTACTTC
TRBD1 | TRBJ2-2 | many | TRBV7-2 | CASSLRQGASTGELFF | TGTGCCAGCAGCTTGAGGCAGGGGGCGTCCACCGGGGAGCTGTTTTTT
TRBD1 | TRBJ1-4 | few | TRBV12-3/TRBV12-4 | CASSYRGTNEKLFF | TGTGCCAGCAGTTACAGGGGAACTAATGAAAAACTGTTTTTT
NA | TRBJ2-2 | many | TRBV20-1 | CSASPIGGAAITGELFF | TGCAGTGCTAGCCCCATCGGGGGAGCCGCGATAACCGGGGAGCTGTTTTTT
NA | TRBJ1-1 | many | TRBV18 | CASSPLGKNTEAFF | TGTGCCAGCTCACCCTTGGGCAAGAACACTGAAGCTTTCTTT
NA | TRBJ1-5 | many | TRBV24-1 | CATSGQGSRQPQHF | TGTGCCACCAGTGGGCAGGGGTCTCGGCAGCCCCAGCATTTT
NA | TRBJ2-1 | many | TRBV5-5 | CASSLEFLRYNEQFF | TGTGCCAGCAGCTTGGAGTTCCTCAGGTACAATGAGCAGTTCTTC
TRBD2 | TRBJ2-3 | many | TRBV7-6 | CASSLIRAGGHHTQYF | TGTGCCAGCAGCTTAATCCGGGCGGGGGGGCACCATACGCAGTATTTT
TRBD2 | TRBJ2-1 | many | TRBV12-3/TRBV12-4 | CASSRSGSSYNEQFF | TGTGCCAGCAGCCGTAGCGGGAGCTCCTACAATGAGCAGTTCTTC
TRBD2 | TRBJ2-5 | many | TRBV20-1 | CSARDPAGPQETQYF | TGCAGTGCTAGAGACCCAGCGGGGCCTCAAGAGACCCAGTACTTC
TRBD2 | TRBJ2-1 | many | TRBV18 | CASSHGTSGSNEQFF | TGTGCCAGCTCACACGGGACTAGCGGGAGTAATGAGCAGTTCTTC
TRBD2 | TRBJ2-7 | many | TRBV6-1 | CASTTLAGVHEQYF | TGTGCCAGCACAACACTAGCGGGAGTTCACGAGCAGTACTTC
NA | TRBJ2-1 | many | TRBV3-1 | CASSQDSLAREQFF | TGTGCCAGCAGCCAAGATAGTCTAGCGCGTGAGCAGTTCTTC
NA | TRBJ1-1 | many | TRBV11-2 | CASSYHWDTQLNENTEAFF | TGTGCCAGCAGCTATCATTGGGACACCCAACTTAACGAGAACACTGAAGCTTTCTTT
NA | TRBJ2-7 | many | TRBV20-1 | CSALDSYEQYF | TGCAGTGCTTTGGACAGCTACGAGCAGTACTTC
TRBD1 | TRBJ1-2 | many | TRBV27 | CASSTRDRGTSGYTF | TGTGCCAGCAGTACGCGGGACAGGGGAACGAGTGGCTACACCTTC
TRBD1 | TRBJ2-3 | medium-sized | TRBV5-1 | CASSLDRGGTDTQYF | TGCGCCAGCAGCCTCGACAGGGGGGGCACAGATACGCAGTATTTT
TRBD2 | TRBJ2-1 | few | TRBV12-3/TRBV12-4 | CASTVLAGTYNEQFF | TGTGCCAGCACCGTACTAGCGGGAACCTACAATGAGCAGTTCTTC
TRBD2 | TRBJ2-5 | many | TRBV7-2 | CASSLGGTIETQYF | TGTGCCAGCAGCTTAGGGGGGACTATAGAGACCCAGTACTTC
NA | TRBJ1-3 | many | TRBV7-9 | CASRRAGETIYF | TGTGCCAGCAGACGGGCCGGAGAGACCATATATTTT
TRBD2 | TRBJ2-5 | many | TRBV7-2 | CASSSTSGTIVRQYF | TGTGCCAGCAGCTCCACTAGCGGGACGATTGTGAGACAGTACTTC
TRBD2 | TRBJ2-5 | many | TRBV20-1 | CSARASSGQETQYF | TGCAGTGCTAGAGCATCTAGCGGCCAAGAGACCCAGTACTTC
NA | TRBJ1-1 | many | TRBV14 | CASSQVRPFVNTEAFF | TGTGCCAGCAGCCAAGTAAGGCCGTTTGTGAACACTGAAGCTTTCTTT